Described below is a single T cell receptor (beta chain) sequence and its context. Germline V gene data show CDR1 as LNHDA and CDR2 as SQIVND (reference sequence). This CDR3 comprises 15 residues. The V and J ends lost 8 bases and 7 bases, in that order; junction bases with no gene match: 14. The data stem from a study of T cell changes during pregnancy in multiple sclerosis. Data came from immunoSEQ multiplex PCR; TCRdb stores just in-frame clones and leaves some out. The sample holds over 30,000 clones; approximately 85% are singletons and the top ten take around 1.2%. The sequence came from a female donor with multiple sclerosis, enrolled in a pregnancy study. V is TRBV19 and J is TRBJ2-5; 9 nucleotides match TRBD1. The specimen was CD4+ T cells from peripheral blood mononuclear cells, collected before pregnancy. The CDR3 sequence is CASHAGQGIGGTQYF. The CDR3 nucleotides read TGTGCCAGTCACGCAGGACAGGGGATTGGAGGGACCCAGTACTTC.